This entry lists 23 T cell receptor beta chains sequenced from one sample in a study of cytomegalovirus exposure and HLA in healthy donors. Both 60 Vbeta primers and 13 Jbeta primers went into the PCR. Clones were read by immunoSEQ multiplex PCR, and TCRdb kept only the in-frame ones, dropping some. This sample has 110,000 or so clones; approximately 80% occur once, and the top ten carry 4.9%. Material: PBMCs. The receptors here all came from a man aged 50 to 59 in good health and CMV-seropositive.

The rearrangement uses TRBV7-9 and TRBJ2-5; tentative D call: TRBD2 (6 bases). The germline gives CDR1 SEHNR, CDR2 FQNEAQ (reference sequence). The CDR3 is 11 residues long. V was shortened by 9 bases and J by 5 bases, with 10 bases between the two germline ends. In DNA form, the CDR3 reads TGTGCCAGTTCGGGGGAGGAGACCCAGTACTTC. Translating it yields CASSGEETQYF.

The V and J genes are TRBV28 and TRBJ1-6; 7 positions agree with TRBD1. The germline CDR1 and CDR2 sequences are MDHEN and SYDVKM. The CDR3 sequence is 15 residues long. V dropped 5 bases and J dropped 5; count of bases not matched to a gene: 6. The CDR3 here is CASSPSDRNNSPLHF. The CDR3 bases are TGTGCCAGCAGTCCCTCGGACAGGAATAATTCACCCCTCCACTTT.

The V gene is TRBV2, the J gene TRBJ1-4, with TRBD1 as a possible D gene (5 bases). Trimming left V 8 bases short and J 7 bases short, with 17 bases between. Germline V gene data show CDR1 as SNHLY and CDR2 as FYNNEI. The CDR3 is made up of 14 amino acids. The CDR3 spells CASRLEQGGEKLFF. In DNA form, the CDR3 reads TGTGCCAGCCGCCTAGAGCAGGGCGGTGAAAAACTGTTTTTT.

There are a few counts of this clone. The CDR3 sequence is CASSSYSALHF. CDR3 DNA: TGTGCCAGCAGTTCCTATTCGGCCCTCCACTTT. This rearrangement joins TRBV6-5 to TRBJ1-6, with D unresolved. The V end lost 4 bases, the J end lost 14 bases, and 9 bases lay between the germline ends. Per the germline V gene, CDR1 is MNHEY and CDR2 is SVGAGI. The CDR3 has 11 amino acids.

This clone was seen only a few times. This chain links TRBV5-5 with TRBJ2-1; the D gene is possibly TRBD2 (5 bases). V was trimmed by 6 bases and J by 5 bases, leaving 18 bases between them. CDR3 length equals 15 residues. Per germline, CDR1 SGHKS and CDR2 YYEKEE (reference sequence). The CDR3 region is CASTPPPGIHNEQFF. The CDR3 bases are TGTGCCAGCACCCCTCCCCCCGGGATCCACAATGAGCAGTTCTTC.

The V call is TRBV7-2, the J call TRBJ2-3, with D perhaps TRBD2 (6 bases). The CDR3 totals 15 residues. Between the trimmed V and J ends, which lost 4 bases and 6 bases, there was a span of 17 bases. CDR1 is SGHTA, CDR2 FQGNSA, per germline. CDR3 in amino acids: CASSWAGGAGDTQYF. DNA of the CDR3: TGTGCCAGCAGCTGGGCGGGCGGGGCGGGGGATACGCAGTATTTT.

The V call is TRBV4-3, the J call TRBJ2-3; D is uncertain. V lost 0 bases to trimming and J lost 0 bases, with 10 bases between them. This CDR3 has 16 residues. Germline CDR1 and CDR2: LGHNA and YSLEER. For the CDR3, the DNA is TGCGCCAGCAGCCAAGATGAGGCGGTTAGCACAGATACGCAGTATTTT. This codes for CASSQDEAVSTDTQYF.

Only a few counts were recorded for this clone. The gene calls are TRBV7-2 and TRBJ1-1; a possible D gene is TRBD1 (5 bases). Trimming cost V 4 bases and J 1 base, with 7 bases left between them. The germline V gene has CDR1 SGHTA and CDR2 FQGNSA. This CDR3 contains 13 residues. The CDR3 is CASSWGPNTEAFF. CDR3 nucleotides: TGTGCCAGCAGCTGGGGCCCGAACACTGAAGCTTTCTTT.

This clone was counted a single time. The chain couples TRBV6-5 to TRBJ2-3, with D tentatively TRBD1 (7 bases). V was shortened by 6 bases and J by 4 bases, with 17 bases between the two germline ends. This CDR3 has 15 residues. Germline values: CDR1 MNHEY, CDR2 SVGAGI. This CDR3 reads CASSPGTAGSDTQYF. As DNA, the CDR3 is TGTGCCAGCAGCCCCGGGACAGCGGGCTCAGATACGCAGTATTTT.

This sequence joins TRBV9 and TRBJ1-3; no clear D gene. Germline V gene data show CDR1 as SGDLS and CDR2 as YYNGEE. V was trimmed by 0 bases and J by 4 bases, leaving 5 bases between them. The CDR3 sequence is 13 residues long. The CDR3 sequence is CASSVAQGNTIYF. The CDR3 DNA sequence: TGTGCCAGCAGCGTAGCACAGGGAAACACCATATATTTT.

The table lists this clone with a count of one. V usage is TRBV5-1 and J usage is TRBJ2-7, with 9 bases that match TRBD2. V shed 0 bases, J shed 1 base, and the junction held 5 bases outside the gene matches. CDR3 length equals 16 residues. Germline V gene data show CDR1 as SGHRS and CDR2 as YFSETQ. The CDR3 DNA reads TGCGCCAGCAGCTTGGGTTTTAGCGGGAGATCCTACGAGCAGTACTTC. The encoded protein is CASSLGFSGRSYEQYF.

V and J are TRBV2 and TRBJ1-5, with D maybe TRBD1 (6 bases). Trimming stripped 6 bases from V and 7 bases from J, with 13 bases between. CDR1 and CDR2 from the germline V gene are SNHLY and FYNNEI. The CDR3 has 13 residues. CDR3 in amino acids: CASRHREGQPQHF. DNA of the CDR3: TGTGCCAGCAGACACAGGGAGGGACAGCCCCAGCATTTT.

This rearrangement joins TRBV10-3 to TRBJ2-7; 13 nucleotides match TRBD2. CDR3 length: 15 amino acids. Germline V gives CDR1 ENHRY, CDR2 SYGVKD. The trim removed 2 bases at V and 7 bases at J, leaving 5 bases unmatched. The DNA of the CDR3 is TGTGCCATCAGTGAGAGGGGACTAGCGGGGCCGGAGCAGTACTTC. It encodes CAISERGLAGPEQYF.

The chain recombines TRBV30 with TRBJ1-4; D gene ambiguous. The germline V gene has CDR1 GTSNPN and CDR2 SVGIG (reference sequence). The germline V and J ends were trimmed by 1 base and 1 base, with 22 bases remaining between them. This CDR3 spans 19 amino acids. The CDR3 DNA sequence: TGTGCCTGGAGTGCCCCTTCATACCCTCAGACGGGAACTAATGAAAAACTGTTTTTT. Residues: CAWSAPSYPQTGTNEKLFF. Full variable domain (outside the CDR3, taken from reference TRBV30 and TRBJ1-4): SQTIHQWPATLVQPVGSPLSLECTVEGTSNPNLYWYRQAAGRGLQLLFYSVGIGQISSEVPQNLSASRPQDRQFILSSKKLLLSDSGFYLCAWSAPSYPQTGTNEKLFFGSGTQLSVL.

The J gene is TRBJ2-7, the V gene TRBV10-3; the D gene is possibly TRBD2 (5 bases). This CDR3 spans 11 amino acids. Germline V CDR1 and CDR2: ENHRY, SYGVKD. With 2 bases removed from V and 11 bases from J, the gap between germline ends came to 10 bases. CDR3 coding DNA: TGTGCCATCAGTGAGGAGGGAGTTAAGTACTTC. Translated, it gives CAISEEGVKYF.

This chain links TRBV28 with TRBJ2-1; the match to TRBD2 covers 8 bases. Germline CDR1 and CDR2: MDHEN and SYDVKM. This CDR3 region has 16 residues. The V and J ends lost 2 bases and 0 bases, in that order; junction bases with no gene match: 3. CDR3 region: CASSLERGSSYNEQFF. In DNA, the CDR3 is TGTGCCAGCAGTTTAGAGCGGGGGAGCTCCTACAATGAGCAGTTCTTC.

V usage is TRBV19 and J usage is TRBJ1-6; 10 nucleotides match TRBD1. Germline V gene data show CDR1 as LNHDA and CDR2 as SQIVND (reference sequence). The length of the CDR3 is 15 residues. After removal of 6 bases from V and 10 bases from J, the junction contained 9 bases not matched to a gene. DNA for the CDR3: TGTGCCAGTAGCAGACAGGGGGCAGAAGGATCACCCCTCCACTTT. Translating gives CASSRQGAEGSPLHF.

In its sample, this clone was seen a few times. The CDR3 spells CASSPRTGTQTQYF. As DNA, the CDR3 is TGTGCCAGCAGCCCCCGGACGGGAACCCAGACCCAGTACTTC. The chain combines TRBV7-2 with TRBJ2-5, with D possibly TRBD2 on 5 matching bases. Per germline, CDR1 SGHTA and CDR2 FQGNSA. Trimming shortened V by 5 bases and J by 6 bases, and 16 bases separated the two germline ends. This CDR3 is built from 14 residues.

The chain recombines TRBV11-2 with TRBJ2-5, with D maybe TRBD1 (6 bases). This CDR3 spans 15 amino acids. The V end lost 0 bases, the J end lost 3 bases, and 11 bases lay between the germline ends. Germline loops: CDR1 SGHAT, CDR2 FQNNGV. For the CDR3, the DNA is TGTGCCAGCAGCTTAGACCCACAGGGTGAAGAGACCCAGTACTTC. Translating gives CASSLDPQGEETQYF. The variable domain in full, with the rest retrieved from reference TRBV11-2 and TRBJ2-5, is EAGVAQSPRYKIIEKRQSVAFWCNPISGHATLYWYQQILGQGPKLLIQFQNNGVVDDSQLPKDRFSAERLKGVDSTLKIQPAKLEDSAVYLCASSLDPQGEETQYFGPGTRLLVL.

V usage is TRBV5-1 and J usage is TRBJ2-3; weak D call: TRBD2 (6 bases). The germline gives CDR1 SGHRS, CDR2 YFSETQ. This CDR3 is 17 amino acids long. The V and J ends lost 4 bases and 5 bases respectively, with 23 bases between them. The CDR3 loop reads CASSPRVVIAERDTQYF. In DNA, the CDR3 is TGCGCCAGCAGCCCCCGTGTGGTGATAGCGGAACGAGATACGCAGTATTTT.

V is TRBV25-1 and J is TRBJ1-4; D is possibly TRBD1 (5 bases). There are 14 residues in the CDR3. Trimming took off 3 bases at V and 8 bases at J, with 13 bases between the two ends. The germline CDR1 and CDR2 sequences are MGHDK and SYGVNS. The CDR3 DNA sequence: TGTGCCAGCAGTGACACAGGCAGACGGGAAAAACTGTTTTTT. Amino acids: CASSDTGRREKLFF.

The chain employs TRBV19 and TRBJ2-5; D is possibly TRBD1 (6 bases). Between the trimmed V and J ends, which lost 3 bases and 1 base, there was a span of 15 bases. Germline V CDR1 and CDR2: LNHDA, SQIVND (reference sequence). The CDR3 is made up of 16 amino acids. The CDR3 DNA follows: TGTGCCAGTAGTATCGAAGGGGGAAGGGGCCAAGAGACCCAGTACTTC. Its protein is CASSIEGGRGQETQYF.

The chain carries TRBV4-2 and TRBJ2-2, with D possibly being TRBD2 (7 bases). The CDR3 runs to 15 residues. The germline V and J ends were trimmed by 4 bases and 9 bases, with 18 bases remaining between them. CDR1 LGHNA and CDR2 YNFKEQ come from the germline V gene. This CDR3 reads CASSPPGGWDRELFF. In DNA, the CDR3 is TGTGCCAGCAGCCCTCCGGGGGGCTGGGACCGGGAGCTGTTTTTT.